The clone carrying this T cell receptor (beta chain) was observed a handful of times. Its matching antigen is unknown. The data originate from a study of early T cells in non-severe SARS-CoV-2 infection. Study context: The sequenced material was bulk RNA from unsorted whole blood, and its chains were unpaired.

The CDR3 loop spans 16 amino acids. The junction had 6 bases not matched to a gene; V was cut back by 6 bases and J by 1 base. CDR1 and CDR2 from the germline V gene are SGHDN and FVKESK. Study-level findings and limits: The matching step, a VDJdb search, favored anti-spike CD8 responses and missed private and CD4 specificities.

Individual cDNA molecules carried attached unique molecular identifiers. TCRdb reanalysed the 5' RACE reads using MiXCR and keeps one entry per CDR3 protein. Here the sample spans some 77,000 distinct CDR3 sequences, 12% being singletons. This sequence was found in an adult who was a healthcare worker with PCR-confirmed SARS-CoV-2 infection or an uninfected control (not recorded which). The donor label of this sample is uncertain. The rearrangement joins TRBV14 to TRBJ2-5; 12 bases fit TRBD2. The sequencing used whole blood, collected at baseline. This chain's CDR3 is CASRERLAGVQETQYF. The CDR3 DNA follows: TGTGCCAGCAGGGAGAGACTAGCGGGAGTCCAAGAGACCCAGTACTTC.